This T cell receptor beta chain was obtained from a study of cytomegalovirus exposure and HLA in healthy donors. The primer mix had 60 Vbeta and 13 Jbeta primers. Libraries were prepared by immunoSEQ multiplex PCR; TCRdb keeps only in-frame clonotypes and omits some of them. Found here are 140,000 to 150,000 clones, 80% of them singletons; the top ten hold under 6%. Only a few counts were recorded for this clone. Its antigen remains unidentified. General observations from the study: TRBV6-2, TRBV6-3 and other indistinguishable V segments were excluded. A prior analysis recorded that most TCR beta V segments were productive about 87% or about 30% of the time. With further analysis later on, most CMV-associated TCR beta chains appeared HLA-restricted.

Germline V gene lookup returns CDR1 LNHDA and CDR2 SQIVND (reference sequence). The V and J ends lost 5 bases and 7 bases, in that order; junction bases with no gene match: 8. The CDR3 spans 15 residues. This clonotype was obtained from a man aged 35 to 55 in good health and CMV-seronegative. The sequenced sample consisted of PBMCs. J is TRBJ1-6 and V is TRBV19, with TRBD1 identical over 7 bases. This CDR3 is CASSSPGTDNSPLHF. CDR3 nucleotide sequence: TGTGCCAGTAGTTCTCCCGGGACAGACAATTCACCCCTCCACTTT.